This TCR beta chain was captured in a study of OX40 agonist ivuxolimab in advanced cancers. In the study overall: Ivuxolimab, which patients received intravenously every 2 weeks, was dosed at 0.01 to 10 mg/kg. Dose-escalation patients suffered from hepatocellular carcinoma, melanoma, renal cell or head and neck cancer.

This table comes from immunoSEQ multiplex PCR, and its TCRdb copy is limited to in-frame clones, with some not included. The sample lists some 68,000 clones, over 80% seen once, with 3.5% to 5% in the top ten. The CDR3 length is 14 residues. Looked up from germline, CDR1 is MDHEN and CDR2 is SYDVKM. Trimming took 1 base from V and 5 from J, leaving 11 bases between them. Specimen: CD4+ or CD8+ T cells sorted from blood, collected in a trial of the OX40 agonist ivuxolimab. This chain connects TRBV28 to TRBJ1-2, with no clear D. The receptor's source is an adult with an advanced solid tumor such as melanoma, head and neck, liver or kidney cancer. The CDR3 DNA is TGTGCCAGCAGTTTATCGGATCTGGGTTATGGCTACACCTTC. Its protein product is CASSLSDLGYGYTF.